The 4 T cell receptor beta chains reported below all come from one sample, sequenced in a study of shared clonotypes between healthy human individuals. Method: immunoSEQ multiplex PCR; TCRdb's copy keeps in-frame clones and lacks some. In the table there are hundreds of thousands of clones, 96% of which are singletons. Naive CD8 cells lacked CD45RO and underwent positive selection for CCR7, leaving out terminally differentiated effector memory CD45RA+ cells. Sample: naive CD8+ T cells sorted from blood. The receptor source for this set is a man aged 25 to 40 in good health.

The chain combines TRBV7-9 with TRBJ2-7; 9 nucleotides agree with TRBD2. Germline CDR1 SEHNR, CDR2 FQNEAQ (reference sequence). Trimming at V came to 3 bases and at J to 5 bases, leaving 5 bases not matched to a gene. This CDR3 comprises 14 residues. In DNA, the CDR3 is TGTGCCAGCAGCTTTCCTAGCGGGATAGACGAGCAGTACTTC. This gives the protein CASSFPSGIDEQYF.

J is TRBJ2-5 and V is TRBV7-9; D is undetermined. CDR3 length equals 14 residues. The V end lost 5 bases, the J end lost 4 bases, and 14 bases lay between the germline ends. CDR1 SEHNR and CDR2 FQNEAQ come from the germline V gene (reference sequence). CDR3 sequence: CASSQRLRGETQYF. CDR3 nucleotides: TGTGCCAGCAGCCAAAGACTCAGAGGAGAGACCCAGTACTTC.

The gene calls are TRBV29-1 and TRBJ2-7, with 13 bases aligning to TRBD2. Unmatched junction bases numbered 6, after V lost 4 bases and J lost 3 bases. Per germline, CDR1 SQVTM and CDR2 ANQGSEA. The CDR3 is made up of 15 amino acids. CDR3: CSVGLAGGTGYEQYF. The DNA for the CDR3 is TGCAGCGTTGGACTAGCGGGAGGAACGGGCTACGAGCAGTACTTC.

The V gene is TRBV5-1, the J gene TRBJ2-5; 10 bases agree with TRBD2. Judging by the DNA end, TRBJ2-7 fits better; the J call may be wrong. CDR1 is SGHRS, CDR2 YFSETQ, per germline. This CDR3 comprises 14 residues. The DNA for the CDR3 is TGCGCCAGCAGCTTGACTAGCGGGAACTACGAGCAGTACTTC. Translation gives CASSLTSGNYEQYF.